This T cell receptor beta chain came from a study of blood T cell repertoires in COVID-19. Repertoires were generated with immunoSEQ multiplex PCR, while TCRdb's copy carries only in-frame clones and drops some. The profile shows almost 500,000 clones, roughly nine tenths of them singletons. Germline CDR1 WSHSY, CDR2 SAAADI. Trimming left V 8 bases short and J 5 bases short, with 15 bases between. The CDR3 extends over 13 amino acids. Material for sequencing was PBMCs or T cells enriched from blood (not recorded which). V gene TRBV10-2 combines with J gene TRBJ1-2; maybe TRBD1 (6 bases). This clonotype was sampled from a woman in her fifties or sixties who had recovered from COVID-19. The CDR3 is CASGITGQYGYTF. The CDR3, as DNA: TGCGCCAGCGGGATAACAGGGCAGTATGGCTACACCTTC.